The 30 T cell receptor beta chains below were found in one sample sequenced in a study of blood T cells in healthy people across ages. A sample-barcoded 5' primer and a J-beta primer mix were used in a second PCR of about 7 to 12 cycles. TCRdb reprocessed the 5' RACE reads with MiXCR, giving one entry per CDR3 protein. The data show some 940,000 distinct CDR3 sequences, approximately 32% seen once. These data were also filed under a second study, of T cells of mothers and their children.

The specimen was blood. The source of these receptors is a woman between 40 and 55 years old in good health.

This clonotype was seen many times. The CDR3 nucleotides are TGCAGTGCTAGGGGACAGGGGAGCTCCTACGAGCAGTACTTC. It yields the protein CSARGQGSSYEQYF. This sequence joins TRBV20-1 and TRBJ2-7; 10 bases are a match to TRBD1. This CDR3 comprises 14 residues. Trimming at V came to 3 bases and at J to 0 bases, leaving 2 bases not matched to a gene. The germline CDR1 and CDR2 sequences are DFQATT and SNEGSKA (reference sequence).

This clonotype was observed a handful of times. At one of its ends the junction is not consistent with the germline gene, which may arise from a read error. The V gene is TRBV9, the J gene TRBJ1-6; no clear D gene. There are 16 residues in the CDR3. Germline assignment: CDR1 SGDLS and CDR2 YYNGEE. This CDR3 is CTSSVGDTRGNSPLHF. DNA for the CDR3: TGTACCAGCAGCGTAGGCGATACGAGAGGGAATTCACCCCTCCACTTT.

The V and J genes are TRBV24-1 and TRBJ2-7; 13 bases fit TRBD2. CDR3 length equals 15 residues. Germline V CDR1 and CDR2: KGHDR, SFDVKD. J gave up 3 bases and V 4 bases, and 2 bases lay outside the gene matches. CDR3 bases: TGTGCCACCAGTGACGGGACTAGCGGGATCTACGAGCAGTACTTC. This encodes CATSDGTSGIYEQYF.

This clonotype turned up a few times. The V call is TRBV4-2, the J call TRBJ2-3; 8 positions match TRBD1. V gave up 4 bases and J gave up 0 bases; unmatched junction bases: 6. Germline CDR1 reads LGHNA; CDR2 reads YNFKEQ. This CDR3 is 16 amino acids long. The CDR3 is CASSPGGTGSTDTQYF. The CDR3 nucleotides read TGTGCCAGCAGCCCGGGTGGGACAGGTAGCACAGATACGCAGTATTTT.

The CDR3 DNA reads TGTGCCTGGAGTAACCCCGGACTAGGCAGTTCGCAGTATTTT. It is translated as CAWSNPGLGSSQYF. The chain employs TRBV30 and TRBJ2-3; 7 nucleotides match TRBD2. V gave up 2 bases and J gave up 10 bases; unmatched junction bases: 12. There are 14 residues in the CDR3. Germline CDR1 GTSNPN, CDR2 SVGIG (reference sequence). The whole variable domain, filled in from reference TRBV30 and TRBJ2-3, reads SQTIHQWPATLVQPVGSPLSLECTVEGTSNPNLYWYRQAAGRGLQLLFYSVGIGQISSEVPQNLSASRPQDRQFILSSKKLLLSDSGFYLCAWSNPGLGSSQYFGPGTRLTVL.

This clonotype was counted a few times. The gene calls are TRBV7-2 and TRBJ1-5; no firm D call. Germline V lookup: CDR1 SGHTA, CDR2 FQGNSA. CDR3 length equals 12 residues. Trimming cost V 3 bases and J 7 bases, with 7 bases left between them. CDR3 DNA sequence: TGTGCCAGCAGCTTCATGGGACAGCCCCAGCATTTT. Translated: CASSFMGQPQHF.

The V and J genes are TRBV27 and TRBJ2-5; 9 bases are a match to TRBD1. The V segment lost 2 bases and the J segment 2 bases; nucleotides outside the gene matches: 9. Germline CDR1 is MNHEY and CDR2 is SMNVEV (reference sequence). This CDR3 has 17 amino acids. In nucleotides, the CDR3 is TGTGCCAGCAGTTTACGAGCAAACAGGGGGCTTCAAGAGACCCAGTACTTC. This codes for CASSLRANRGLQETQYF.

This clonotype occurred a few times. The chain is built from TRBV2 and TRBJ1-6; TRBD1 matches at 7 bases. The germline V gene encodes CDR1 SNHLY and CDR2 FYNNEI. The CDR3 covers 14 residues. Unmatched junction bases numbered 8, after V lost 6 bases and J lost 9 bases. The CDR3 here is CASRRQGRGSPLHF. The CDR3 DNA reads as TGTGCCAGCAGACGACAGGGACGAGGTTCACCCCTCCACTTT.

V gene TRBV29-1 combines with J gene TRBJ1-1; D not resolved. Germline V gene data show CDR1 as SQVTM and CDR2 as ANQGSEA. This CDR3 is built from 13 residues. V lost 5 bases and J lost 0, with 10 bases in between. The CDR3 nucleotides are TGCAGCGTTTCCGACGCAATGAACACTGAAGCTTTCTTT. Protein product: CSVSDAMNTEAFF.

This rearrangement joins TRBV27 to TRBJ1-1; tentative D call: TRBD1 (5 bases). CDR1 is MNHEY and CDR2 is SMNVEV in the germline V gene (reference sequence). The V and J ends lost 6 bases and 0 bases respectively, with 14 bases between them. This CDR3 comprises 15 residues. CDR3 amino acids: CASRVVRGVNTEAFF. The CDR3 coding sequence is TGTGCCAGCAGGGTGGTGAGGGGTGTGAACACTGAAGCTTTCTTT.

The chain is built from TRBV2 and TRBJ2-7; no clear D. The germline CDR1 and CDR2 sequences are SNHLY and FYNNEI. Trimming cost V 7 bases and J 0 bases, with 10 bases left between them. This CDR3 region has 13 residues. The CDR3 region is CASTDGNSYEQYF. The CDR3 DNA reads TGTGCCAGCACGGACGGAAACTCCTACGAGCAGTACTTC.

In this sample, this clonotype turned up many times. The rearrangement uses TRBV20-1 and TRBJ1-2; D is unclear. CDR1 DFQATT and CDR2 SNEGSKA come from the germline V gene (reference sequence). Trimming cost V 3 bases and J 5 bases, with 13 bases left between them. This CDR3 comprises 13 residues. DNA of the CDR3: TGCAGTGCTAGTCCGTCGGGTCTTTATGGCTACACCTTC. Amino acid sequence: CSASPSGLYGYTF.

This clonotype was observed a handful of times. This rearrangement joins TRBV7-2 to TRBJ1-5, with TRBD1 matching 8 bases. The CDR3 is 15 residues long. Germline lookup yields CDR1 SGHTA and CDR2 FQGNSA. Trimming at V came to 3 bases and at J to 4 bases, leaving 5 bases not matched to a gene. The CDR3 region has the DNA TGTGCCAGCAGCTTCGGACAGGGAAGAAATCAGCCCCAGCATTTT. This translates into CASSFGQGRNQPQHF.

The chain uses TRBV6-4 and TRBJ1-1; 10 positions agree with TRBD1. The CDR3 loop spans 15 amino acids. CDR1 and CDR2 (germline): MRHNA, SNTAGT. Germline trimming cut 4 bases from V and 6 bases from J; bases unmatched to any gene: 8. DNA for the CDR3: TGTGCCAGCAGTGCGGGTTTGGACAGGGGGGCTGAAGCTTTCTTT. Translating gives CASSAGLDRGAEAFF.

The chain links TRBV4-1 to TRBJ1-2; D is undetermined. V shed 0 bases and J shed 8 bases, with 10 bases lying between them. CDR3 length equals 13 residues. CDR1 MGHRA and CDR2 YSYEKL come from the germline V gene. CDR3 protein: CASSQDQEGGYTF. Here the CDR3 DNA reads TGCGCCAGCAGCCAAGATCAGGAGGGCGGCTACACCTTC.

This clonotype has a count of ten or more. CDR3 loop: CASSLGYGGPYEQYF. The CDR3 DNA is TGCGCCAGCAGCTTGGGCTATGGGGGCCCCTACGAGCAGTACTTC. The V gene is TRBV5-1, the J gene TRBJ2-7; D is perhaps TRBD1 (6 bases). This CDR3 has 15 residues. Germline-derived CDR1 and CDR2 are SGHRS and YFSETQ. The V end was cut by 0 bases, the J end by 2 bases, with 12 bases between.

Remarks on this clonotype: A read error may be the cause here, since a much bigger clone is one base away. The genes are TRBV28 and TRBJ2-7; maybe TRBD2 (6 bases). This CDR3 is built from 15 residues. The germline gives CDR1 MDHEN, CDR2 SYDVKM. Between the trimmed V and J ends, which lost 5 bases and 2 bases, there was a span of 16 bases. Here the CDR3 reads CASSLRGYLTYEQYF. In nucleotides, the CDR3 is TGTGCCAGCAGTCTCCGGGGGTACCTAACCTACGAGCAGTACTTC.

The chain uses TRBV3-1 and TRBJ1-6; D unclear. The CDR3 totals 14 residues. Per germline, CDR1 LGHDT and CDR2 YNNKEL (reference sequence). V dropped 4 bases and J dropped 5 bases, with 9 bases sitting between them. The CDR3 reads CASSPLGNNSPLHF. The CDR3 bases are TGTGCCAGCAGCCCCTTGGGGAATAATTCACCCCTCCACTTT.

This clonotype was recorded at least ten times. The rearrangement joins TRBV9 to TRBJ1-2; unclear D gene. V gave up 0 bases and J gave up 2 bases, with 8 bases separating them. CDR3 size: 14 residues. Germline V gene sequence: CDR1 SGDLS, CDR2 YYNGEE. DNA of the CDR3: TGTGCCAGCAGCGTAGGGGTTCAAAACTATGGCTACACCTTC. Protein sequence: CASSVGVQNYGYTF.

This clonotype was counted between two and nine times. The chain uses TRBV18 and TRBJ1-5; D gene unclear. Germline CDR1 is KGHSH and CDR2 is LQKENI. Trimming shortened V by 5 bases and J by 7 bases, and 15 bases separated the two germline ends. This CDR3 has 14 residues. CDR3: CASSKDVFQQPQHF. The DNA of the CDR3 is TGTGCCAGCTCAAAGGACGTGTTTCAGCAGCCCCAGCATTTT. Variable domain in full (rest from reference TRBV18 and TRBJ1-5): NAGVMQNPRHLVRRRGQEARLRCSPMKGHSHVYWYRQLPEEGLKFMVYLQKENIIDESGMPKERFSAEFPKEGPSILRIQQVVRGDSAAYFCASSKDVFQQPQHFGDGTRLSIL.

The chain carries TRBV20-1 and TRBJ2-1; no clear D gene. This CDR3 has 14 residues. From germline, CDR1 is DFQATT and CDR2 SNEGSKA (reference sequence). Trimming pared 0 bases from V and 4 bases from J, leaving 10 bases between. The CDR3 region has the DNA TGCAGTGCTAGAGATAGTAAGTCATACAATGAGCAGTTCTTC. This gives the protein CSARDSKSYNEQFF.

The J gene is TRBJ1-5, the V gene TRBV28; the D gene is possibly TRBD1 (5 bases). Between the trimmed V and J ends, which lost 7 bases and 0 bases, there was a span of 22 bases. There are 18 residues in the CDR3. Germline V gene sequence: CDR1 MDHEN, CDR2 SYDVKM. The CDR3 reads CASTPAMGGTDSNQPQHF. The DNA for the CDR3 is TGTGCCAGCACCCCAGCGATGGGGGGAACAGATAGCAATCAGCCCCAGCATTTT. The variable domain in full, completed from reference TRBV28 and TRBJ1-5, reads DVKVTQSSRYLVKRTGEKVFLECVQDMDHENMFWYRQDPGLGLRLIYFSYDVKMKEKGDIPEGYSVSREKKERFSLILESASTNQTSMYLCASTPAMGGTDSNQPQHFGDGTRLSIL.

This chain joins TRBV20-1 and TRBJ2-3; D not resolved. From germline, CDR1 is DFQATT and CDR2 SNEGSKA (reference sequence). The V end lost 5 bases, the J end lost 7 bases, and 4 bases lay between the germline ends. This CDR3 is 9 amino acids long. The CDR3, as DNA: TGCAGTGCTGCCTATACGCAGTATTTT. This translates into CSAAYTQYF.

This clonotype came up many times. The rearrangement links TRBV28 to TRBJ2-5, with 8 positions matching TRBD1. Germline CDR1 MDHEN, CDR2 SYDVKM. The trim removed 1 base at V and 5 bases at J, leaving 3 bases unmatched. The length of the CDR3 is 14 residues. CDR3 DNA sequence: TGTGCCAGCAGTTTATTCAGGACAGGGGAGACCCAGTACTTC. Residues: CASSLFRTGETQYF.

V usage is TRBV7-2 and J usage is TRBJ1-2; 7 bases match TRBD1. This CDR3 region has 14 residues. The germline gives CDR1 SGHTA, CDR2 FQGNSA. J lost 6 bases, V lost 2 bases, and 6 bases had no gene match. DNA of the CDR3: TGTGCCAGCAGCTTAAATGAGGGGGCGGATGGCTACACCTTC. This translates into CASSLNEGADGYTF.

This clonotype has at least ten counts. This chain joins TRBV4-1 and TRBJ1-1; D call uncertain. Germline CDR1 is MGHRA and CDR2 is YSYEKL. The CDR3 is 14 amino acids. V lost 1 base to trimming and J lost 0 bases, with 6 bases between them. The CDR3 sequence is CASSQAGVNTEAFF. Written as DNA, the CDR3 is TGCGCCAGCAGCCAAGCCGGGGTGAACACTGAAGCTTTCTTT.

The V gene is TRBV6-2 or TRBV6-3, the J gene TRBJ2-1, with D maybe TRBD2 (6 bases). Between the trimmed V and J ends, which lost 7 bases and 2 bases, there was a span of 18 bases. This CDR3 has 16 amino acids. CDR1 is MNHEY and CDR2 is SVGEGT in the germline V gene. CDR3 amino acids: CASTLTRRGPYNEQFF. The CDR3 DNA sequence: TGTGCCAGCACCTTGACTAGGAGGGGCCCCTACAATGAGCAGTTCTTC.

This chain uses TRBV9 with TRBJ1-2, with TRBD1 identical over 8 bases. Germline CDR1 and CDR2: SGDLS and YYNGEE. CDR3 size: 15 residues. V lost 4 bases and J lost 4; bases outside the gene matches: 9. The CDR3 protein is CASSLSGQELYGYTF. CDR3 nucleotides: TGTGCCAGCAGCCTCTCGGGACAGGAGCTCTATGGCTACACCTTC.

DNA for the CDR3: TGTGCCAGCAGTGTAGCGGGGGGGTCGGATACGCAGTATTTT. Protein: CASSVAGGSDTQYF. This chain uses TRBV2 with TRBJ2-3; 11 nucleotides line up with TRBD2. CDR3 length: 14 amino acids. The V gene end was trimmed by 4 bases and the J gene end by 6 bases; junction bases not matched to a gene: 3. Germline V gene sequence: CDR1 SNHLY, CDR2 FYNNEI.

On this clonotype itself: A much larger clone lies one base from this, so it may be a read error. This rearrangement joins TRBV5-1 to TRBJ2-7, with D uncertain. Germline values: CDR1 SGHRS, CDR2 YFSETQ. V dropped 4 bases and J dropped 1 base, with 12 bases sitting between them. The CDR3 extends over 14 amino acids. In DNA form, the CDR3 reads TGCGCCAGCAGCAGTGAGTACCGATCCTACGAGCAGTACTTC. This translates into CASSSEYRSYEQYF. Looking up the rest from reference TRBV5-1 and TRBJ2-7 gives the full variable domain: KAGVTQTPRYLIKTRGQQVTLSCSPISGHRSVSWYQQTPGQGLQFLFEYFSETQRNKGNFPGRFSGRQFSNSRSEMNVSTLELGDSALYLCASSSEYRSYEQYFGPGTRLTVT.